This note documents a single T cell receptor (beta chain) sequence. What antigen it recognizes has not been identified. No much larger clone is present one base from it, and per-base qualities are unavailable. The immunoSEQ Assay, a bias-controlled multiplex PCR, was used to amplify TCRbeta CDR3 regions from genomic DNA. The original methods were these. The number of nucleated cells in each sample was estimated from the amplification of reference gene primers within the assay. Sequence reads were collapsed and filtered to measure the absolute abundance of every unique TCRbeta CDR3 rearrangement. Productive Simpson clonality was computed per sample as the square root of Simpson's diversity index over productive rearrangements. TCRdb obtained this table from immuneACCESS and retained in-frame rearrangements with V and J assigned. These tables miss some clones; where compared with another copy, unresolved V genes account for less than half of the shortfall, and the remainder is unexplained. V, J and clone size were drawn from that table, and D and trimming were deduced from the DNA. Across this sample there are 25,000 to 30,000 clones, with approximately 88% seen only once. The ten top clones hold about 10% of the sample.

The data were taken from a study of blood T cell repertoires in COVID-19 (dated by TCRdb to the early 2020s). Study-level background: Collaborator samples came from the United States, Italy and Spain and covered acute and convalescent phases of COVID-19. The material from the prospective study consisted of cDNA or gDNA derived from T cells, B-cell-depleted T cells, or PBMCs. Deeply sampled blood TCRbeta repertoires from subjects exposed to, actively infected with, or recovered from COVID-19 were included in the dataset. The repertoires were released in a freely available public database intended as a resource for research on the immune response to SARS-CoV-2. The samples were drawn from the first 160 participants of the ongoing ImmuneRACE study and from roughly 1,300 subjects provided by 6 global collaborators. Nearly every sample came with metadata listing a de-identified subject ID, COVID-19 status, age in years and sex. Where HLA class I and class II types were available, the types were taken from metadata supplied by the sample provider, not from assay-based typing. Summary of the overall study and its limitations: Clinical and demographic metadata were provided uncurated, with the amount varying by source and participant.

Whole blood was collected in K2EDTA tubes by collaborating institutions according to the institutions' own protocols. For TCRbeta analysis, collaborators shipped samples in one of three forms: frozen whole blood, isolated PBMCs, or DNA extracted from either of those sample types. Via the germline V gene (reference sequence), CDR1 is LNHNV and CDR2 YYDKDF. The CDR3 contains 17 residues, cysteine and phenylalanine counted. Just the 51-base CDR3 DNA is kept, in frame starting at base 1. For this chain, trimming is 1 base at the V end and 4 bases at the J end, and the number of junction bases without a gene match is 8.

This chain is built from TRBV15 and TRBJ2-1; TRBD2 agrees with 9 junctional bases. The sequence came from an elderly man with active COVID-19. Source material: peripheral blood. The CDR3 here reads CATSRGVRRGGYNEQFF. The DNA reads TGTGCCACCAGCAGAGGTGTGCGGCGGGGGGGTTACAATGAGCAGTTCTTC.